The TCR beta chain described here comes from a study of T cells after yellow fever vaccination. About the research overall: Where fractions had low cell numbers, libraries were prepared from them with the SMART-Seq v4 Ultra Low Input RNA kit. Study-wide results and caveats: Only a minor proportion of clonotypes was detected across both CD4 and CD8 compartments. The bulk population could contribute abundant contaminating clonotypes to FACS-sorted repertoires.

This clonotype was seen many times. Its antigen is undetermined. A 5'RACE template-switching step, the method used to make TCR cDNA, added a universal primer site and UMIs. MiXCR was run by TCRdb on the 5' RACE reads, yielding one entry per CDR3 protein. The table shows 60,000 to 85,000 distinct CDR3 sequences, with just over 6.5% occurring only once. The germline V gene encodes CDR1 MGHRA and CDR2 YSYEKL. This CDR3 contains 14 residues. Trimming cost V 1 base and J 2 bases, with 7 bases left between them. This TCR was recovered from a man between 18 and 29 years old who received the YFV17D yellow fever vaccine. This sequence joins TRBV4-1 and TRBJ2-3; no firm D call. Sample: CD8+ T cells sorted from PBMCs, taken more than 40 days after the first yellow fever vaccination. This CDR3 is CASSQGLYTDTQYF. The CDR3 region has the DNA TGCGCCAGCAGCCAAGGTCTCTACACAGATACGCAGTATTTT.